This TCR beta chain stems from a study of cytomegalovirus exposure and HLA in healthy donors. 60 Vbeta and 13 Jbeta primers were used in PCR. This table comes from immunoSEQ multiplex PCR, and its TCRdb copy is limited to in-frame clones, with some not included. The sample has about 130,000 clones; roughly 75% are singletons. CDR3 length: 14 amino acids. CDR1 and CDR2 (germline): SGHAT, FQDESV (reference sequence). The chain carries TRBV11-1 and TRBJ2-5; D is possibly TRBD2 (5 bases). The DNA matches TRBJ2-7 better at its end, which makes the J call doubtful. The sample consisted of PBMCs. This receptor was identified in a female donor in good health and CMV-seronegative. This CDR3 reads CASSLGPGNYEQYF. The DNA for the CDR3 is TGTGCCAGCAGCTTAGGTCCGGGGAACTACGAGCAGTACTTC.